Listed below are T cell receptor beta chains from one sample, sequenced in a study of regulatory and conventional T cells in RAG deficiency. Profiling relied on immunoSEQ multiplex PCR, and the TCRdb table lists in-frame clones only, not all of them. Among roughly 29,000 clones listed, roughly 96% were seen once. These data were likewise used in another study, on regulatory T cells.

The sample was CD25- CD4+ T cells sorted from blood. The receptors here all came from a human donor in good health. Each CDR3 is given with its conserved first and last residue. D genes are given only for firm matches. Not all rows give a size; the values are once, few, many and, for expanded clones, a class.

D	size	V	J	DNA	CDR3
TRBD1	-	TRBV28	TRBJ2-5	TGTGCCACCATCAGGGGGAGAGAGACCCAGTACTTC	CATIRGRETQYF
TRBD1	-	TRBV29-1	TRBJ1-1	TGCAGCGCAGGCGGACAGGACACTGAAGCTTTCTTT	CSAGGQDTEAFF
-	-	TRBV5-1	TRBJ2-7	TGCGCCAGCAGCTTTCCGGGTAACTACGAGCAGTACTTC	CASSFPGNYEQYF
-	-	TRBV12-5	TRBJ2-1	TGTGCTAGTGGTTTCCTACAGGGACGATCCTACAATGAGCAGTTCTTC	CASGFLQGRSYNEQFF
-	-	TRBV18	TRBJ2-1	TGTGCCAGCTCACCTACGATAGATCGGGGATACAATGAGCAGTTCTTC	CASSPTIDRGYNEQFF
TRBD2	-	TRBV5-1	TRBJ2-3	TGCGCCAGCAGCTTGACTAGCGGGGCGAACACAGATACGCAGTATTTT	CASSLTSGANTDTQYF
TRBD1	-	TRBV9	TRBJ1-2	TGTGCCAGCAGCACATCCGGGACAGGGGACAACTATGGCTACACCTTC	CASSTSGTGDNYGYTF
-	once	TRBV11-2	TRBJ2-5	TGTGCCAGCAGCTTAGTGTCAGGGGAGGAGACCCAGTACTTC	CASSLVSGEETQYF
-	-	TRBV10-1	TRBJ2-3	TGCGCCAGCAGTGCGGGACTCACTGGGGATACGCAGTATTTT	CASSAGLTGDTQYF
-	-	TRBV2	TRBJ1-6	TGTGCCAGCATCCCCAATCAGGGAAATAATTCACCCCTCCACTTT	CASIPNQGNNSPLHF
TRBD2	-	TRBV5-6	TRBJ2-5	TGTGCCAGCAGCTTACTAGCGGGGGGGCAAGAGACCCAGTACTTC	CASSLLAGGQETQYF
-	-	TRBV7-9	TRBJ2-2	TGTGCCAGCAGCTTAGGCGTACTCAGGGACACGAACACCGGGGAGCTGTTTTTT	CASSLGVLRDTNTGELFF
-	-	TRBV4-1	TRBJ2-1	TGCGCCAGCAGCCAGAGACTAGTGGATGAGCAGTTCTTC	CASSQRLVDEQFF
-	-	TRBV5-1	TRBJ2-1	TGCGCCAGCGGGGCAGGGAATAACAATGAGCAGTTCTTC	CASGAGNNNEQFF
-	-	TRBV21-1	TRBJ2-3	TGTGCCAGCAGCGGGGGAGGGACCACCGCAGATACGCAGTATTTT	CASSGGGTTADTQYF
-	-	TRBV7-2	TRBJ1-5	TGTGCCAGCAGTCCACAGGGAAAAAGCAATCAGCCCCAGCATTTT	CASSPQGKSNQPQHF
TRBD1	once	TRBV5-4	TRBJ1-2	TGTGCCAGCAGCGAGGGGCCGGGACAGCTATATGGCTACACCTTC	CASSEGPGQLYGYTF
-	-	TRBV5-1	TRBJ1-1	TGCGCCAGCAGCCCCCCGGTGAACACTGAAGCTTTCTTT	CASSPPVNTEAFF
-	-	TRBV11-2	TRBJ2-7	TGTGCCAGCAGCTTTTCCTTCAAGGGGTTCTACGAGCAGTACTTC	CASSFSFKGFYEQYF
TRBD1	-	TRBV18	TRBJ1-1	TGTGCCAGCTCACCCAACAGGGGGCGCATGAACACTGAAGCTTTCTTT	CASSPNRGRMNTEAFF
-	-	TRBV18	TRBJ2-7	TGTGCCAGCTCACCGACTGAGACCTACGAGCAGTACTTC	CASSPTETYEQYF
-	-	TRBV5-1	TRBJ2-7	TGCGCCAGCAGCTTGTTGTCGCCAGATCTCTACGAGCAGTACTTC	CASSLLSPDLYEQYF
-	-	TRBV5-1	TRBJ1-2	TGCGCCAGCAGCGATGGCCGACAGAGCTATGGCTACACCTTC	CASSDGRQSYGYTF
TRBD1	-	TRBV18	TRBJ1-6	TGTGCCAGCTCACCACGACAGGGAGGATCCTATAATTCACCCCTCCACTTT	CASSPRQGGSYNSPLHF
TRBD1	once	TRBV30	TRBJ1-2	TGTGCCCGGACCGAGGGGGCGCGGGGCTATGGCTACACCTTC	CARTEGARGYGYTF
-	-	TRBV5-1	TRBJ1-6	TGCGCCAGCAGCCGAGGGGGGGGCAATTCCCCCCTCCACTTT	CASSRGGGNSPLHF
TRBD2	once	TRBV9	TRBJ2-2	TGTGCCAGCAGCGTAGGGACTAGTACGTACGGGGAGCTGTTTTTT	CASSVGTSTYGELFF
-	-	TRBV9	TRBJ1-5	TGTGCCAGCAGCCCCCATGACAGGCTTAATCAGCCCCAGCATTTT	CASSPHDRLNQPQHF
-	once	TRBV19	TRBJ1-1	TGTGCCAGTAGTATAGTCAGGGGACGCACTGAAGCTTTCTTT	CASSIVRGRTEAFF
-	-	TRBV5-1	TRBJ1-1	TGCGCCAGCAGCCCCTTGACCCTTTTAGGAGGGACTGAAGCTTTCTTT	CASSPLTLLGGTEAFF
-	once	TRBV10-3	TRBJ2-1	TGTGCCATCTCCCACGTCGGGGGGCATAATGAGCAGTTCTTC	CAISHVGGHNEQFF
-	-	TRBV5-1	TRBJ1-1	TGCGCCAGCAGCTTGGAGTTGAGTAAACCCATGAACACTGAAGCTTTCTTT	CASSLELSKPMNTEAFF
TRBD1	-	TRBV5-6	TRBJ2-3	TGTGCCAGCAGCCAGACAGGGCCCCCGGAGTATTTT	CASSQTGPPEYF
-	-	TRBV9	TRBJ1-6	TGTGCCAGCAGCATCTCCGGGACTGATAATTCACCCCTCCACTTT	CASSISGTDNSPLHF
-	-	TRBV6-6	TRBJ1-3	TGTGCCACCTCGGAGGGTGTCCTCGGAAACACCATATATTTT	CATSEGVLGNTIYF
-	-	TRBV5-5	TRBJ1-1	TGTGCCAGCAGCTTCTGGACTTTGAACACTGAAGCTTTCTTT	CASSFWTLNTEAFF
-	-	TRBV4-1	TRBJ2-7	TGCGCCAGCAGCTCACGGCAGGGGACCTACGAGCAGTACTTC	CASSSRQGTYEQYF
-	-	TRBV9	TRBJ1-2	TGTGCCAGCAGCCCCCAGGGTCCTACTAACTATGGCTACACCTTC	CASSPQGPTNYGYTF
TRBD2	-	TRBV5-1	TRBJ2-1	TGCGCCAGCAGCCTGGGGGGACTAGCGGGGGGAAATGAGCAGTTCTTC	CASSLGGLAGGNEQFF
-	-	TRBV18	TRBJ2-2	TGTGCCAGCTCACCTCCTAGTCTGGACACCGGGGAGCTGTTTTTT	CASSPPSLDTGELFF
-	-	TRBV7-2	TRBJ1-3	TGTGCCAGCAGCTGGCAGGGAAACCCTGGAAACACCATATATTTT	CASSWQGNPGNTIYF
-	-	TRBV11-1	TRBJ2-5	TGTGCCAGCAGCTCCGGGGGTAGCGGCCTCCGATATCAAGAGACCCAGTACTTC	CASSSGGSGLRYQETQYF
TRBD1	-	TRBV9	TRBJ1-2	TGTGCCAGCAGCCGGGGACAGGGGAGCTATGGCTACACCTTC	CASSRGQGSYGYTF
-	-	TRBV9	TRBJ1-2	TGTGCCAGCAGCGTAGGTCCCGATTCGGGGGTTACCTATGGCTACACCTTC	CASSVGPDSGVTYGYTF
-	-	TRBV7-7	TRBJ2-5	TGTGCCAGCAGCCCACGGGGTCTAAGCCAAGAGACCCAGTACTTC	CASSPRGLSQETQYF
-	-	TRBV28	TRBJ1-5	TGTGCCAGCAGTACCCCGGACAGTTTCAATCAGCCCCAGCATTTT	CASSTPDSFNQPQHF
-	-	TRBV4-2	TRBJ2-1	TGTGCCAGCAGCCACCTCGGGAGACAGAGCTCCTACAATGAGCAGTTCTTC	CASSHLGRQSSYNEQFF
-	-	TRBV9	TRBJ1-4	TGTGCCAGCAGCGTATCGCCAACAGGTTGGGAAAAACTGTTTTTT	CASSVSPTGWEKLFF
-	-	TRBV11-2	TRBJ2-5	TGTGCCAGCAGCTCCAGGGTCAGGGAGACCCAGTACTTC	CASSSRVRETQYF
TRBD1	-	TRBV11-2	TRBJ2-7	TGTGCCAGCAGCTCGACAGGGAAAGGGTACGAGCAGTACTTC	CASSSTGKGYEQYF
-	-	TRBV11-2	TRBJ2-5	TGTGCCAGCAGCTTAGTGGGCAGACAAGAGACCCAGTACTTC	CASSLVGRQETQYF
-	-	TRBV6-1	TRBJ2-7	TGTGCCAGCAGTGGAATGAATGGCAGGGCGGACTACGAGCAGTACTTC	CASSGMNGRADYEQYF
TRBD2	-	TRBV19	TRBJ2-2	TGTGCCAGTAGTATAGTGTGGCGGGGGGCGAACACCGGGGAGCTGTTTTTT	CASSIVWRGANTGELFF
-	-	TRBV18	TRBJ2-3	TGTGCCAGCTCATCGGACAGCCTTAGCACAGATACGCAGTATTTT	CASSSDSLSTDTQYF
TRBD2	-	TRBV6-5	TRBJ2-1	TGTGCCAGCAGTTACTCCCCGGGACTAGCCGATGAGCAGTTCTTC	CASSYSPGLADEQFF
TRBD2	-	TRBV27	TRBJ2-3	TGTGCCAGCAGTTTAGGGGGGGGATTGGCAGATACGCAGTATTTT	CASSLGGGLADTQYF
-	-	TRBV30	TRBJ1-2	TGTGCCTGGAGCCGGACAGAAAGACCCAACTATGGCTACACCTTC	CAWSRTERPNYGYTF
TRBD1	-	TRBV19	TRBJ1-2	TGTGCCAGTAGTATGCGGGTTATCGGCAGGGGGCCTTCCTATGGCTACACCTTC	CASSMRVIGRGPSYGYTF
-	-	TRBV5-8	TRBJ1-2	TGTGCCAGCAGCTTGGGGCAGGGCTTAAACTATGGCTACACCTTC	CASSLGQGLNYGYTF
-	-	TRBV12-2	TRBJ2-7	TGTGCAAGTCGCTCCCTGATCCGGGACAGCCCCTACGAGCAGTACTTC	CASRSLIRDSPYEQYF